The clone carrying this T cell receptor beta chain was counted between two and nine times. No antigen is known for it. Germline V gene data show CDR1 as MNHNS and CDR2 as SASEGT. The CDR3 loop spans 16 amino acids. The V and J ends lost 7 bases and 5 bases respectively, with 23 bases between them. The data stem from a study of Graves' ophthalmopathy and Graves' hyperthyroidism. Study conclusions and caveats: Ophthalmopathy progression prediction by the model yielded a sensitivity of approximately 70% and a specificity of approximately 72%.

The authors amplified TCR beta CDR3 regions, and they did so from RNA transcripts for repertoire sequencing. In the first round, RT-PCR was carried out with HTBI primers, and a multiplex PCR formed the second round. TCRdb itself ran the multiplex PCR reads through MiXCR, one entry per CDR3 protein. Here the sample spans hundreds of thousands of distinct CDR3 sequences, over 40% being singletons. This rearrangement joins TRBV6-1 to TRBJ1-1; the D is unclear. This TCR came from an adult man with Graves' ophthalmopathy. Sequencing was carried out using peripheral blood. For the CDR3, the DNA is TGTGCCAGCACAGCCTCCGGGTTCCCGTGGGGAACTGAAGCTTTCTTT. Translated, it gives CASTASGFPWGTEAFF.